The clone carrying this TCR beta chain was detected only a few times. Sample treatment: oral pan-JAK inhibitor, 5-10 mg twice daily. Alopecia areata patients had lesional scalp punch biopsies and peripheral blood taken from them. The sorting of PBMCs gave CD4+ and CD8+ T cells. Isolated RNA was reverse transcribed into cDNA used as the sequencing template. Measured with immunoSEQ multiplex PCR; TCRdb has only the in-frame clones, and not every one. Counted here are 200,000 to 250,000 clones, about 57% occurring once; the ten biggest clones make up roughly 1.4%. This record belongs to a study of CD8+ T cells in alopecia areata. Study information: Treated patients took oral tofacitinib at 5 to 10 mg twice daily.

Germline loops: CDR1 SGHTA, CDR2 FQGNSA. Trimming shortened V by 2 bases and J by 6 bases, and 15 bases separated the two germline ends. The CDR3 covers 15 residues. This sequence originates from a human donor with alopecia areata. The V gene is TRBV7-2, the J gene TRBJ2-3; D tentatively fits TRBD1 or TRBD2 (5 bases each). The sequenced sample was CD4+ T cells sorted from blood, obtained at week 4, from a patient treated with tofacitinib. In DNA, the CDR3 is TGTGCCAGCAGCTTAAGGGGACCAGCGATGGATACGCAGTATTTT. Translation gives CASSLRGPAMDTQYF.